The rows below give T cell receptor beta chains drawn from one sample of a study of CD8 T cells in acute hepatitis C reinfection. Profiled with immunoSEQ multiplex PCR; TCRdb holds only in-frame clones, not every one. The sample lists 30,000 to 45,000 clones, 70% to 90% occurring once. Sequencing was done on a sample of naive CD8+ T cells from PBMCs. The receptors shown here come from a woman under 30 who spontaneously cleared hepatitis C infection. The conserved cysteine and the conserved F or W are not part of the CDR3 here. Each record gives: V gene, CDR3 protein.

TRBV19,ASSIGLAGEQY
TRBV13,ASSLGFNQPQH
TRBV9,ASSVDRYDEQF
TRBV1,TSSTQQGDSNQPQH
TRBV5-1,ASSPGRSQETQY
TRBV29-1,SGISGNTGELF
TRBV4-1,ASSPTSTGELF
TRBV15,ATSRDDSYNEQF
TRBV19,ASSWGAEQY
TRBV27,ASHHRRSTDTQY
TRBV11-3,ASSLGYGYEQF
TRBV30,AWSDYRGGLA
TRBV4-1,ASSQTPVDLQETQY
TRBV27,ASSLTGTQSGYT
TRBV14,ASSLGRAYEQF
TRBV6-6,ASSYQGGGPDTQY
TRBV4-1,ASSVFGTTSGANVLT
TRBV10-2,ASIGTADLNTEAF
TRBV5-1,ASSLGVMMETQY
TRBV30,AWARDSLSPFYEQY
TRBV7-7,ASSPRRIEETQY
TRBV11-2,ATRDPGTGNGYT
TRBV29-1,SAGGLAASNEQF
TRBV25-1,ASRPISGYGYT
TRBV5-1,ASRQLNTEAF
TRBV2,ASSERKGREPHNEQF
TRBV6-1,ASSEMAGGLLNYEQY
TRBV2,ASSVGLREQY
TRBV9,ASSTGTENQPQH
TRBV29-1,SVHAWSGRFNEQF